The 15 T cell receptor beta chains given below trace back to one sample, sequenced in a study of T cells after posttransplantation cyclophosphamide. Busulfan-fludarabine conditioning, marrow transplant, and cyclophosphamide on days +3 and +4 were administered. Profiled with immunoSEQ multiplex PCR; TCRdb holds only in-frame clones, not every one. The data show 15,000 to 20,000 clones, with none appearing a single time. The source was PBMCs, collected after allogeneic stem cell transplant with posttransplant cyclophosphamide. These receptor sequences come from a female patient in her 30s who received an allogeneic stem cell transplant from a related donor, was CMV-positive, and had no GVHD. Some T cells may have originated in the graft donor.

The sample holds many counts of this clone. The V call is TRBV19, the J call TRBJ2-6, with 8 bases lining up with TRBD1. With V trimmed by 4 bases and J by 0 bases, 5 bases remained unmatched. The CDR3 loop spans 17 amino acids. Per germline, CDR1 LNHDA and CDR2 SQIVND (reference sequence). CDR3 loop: CASSNGQGVSGANVLTF. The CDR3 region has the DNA TGTGCCAGTAGTAACGGACAGGGTGTCTCTGGGGCCAACGTCCTGACTTTC.

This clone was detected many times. The CDR3 DNA is TGTGCCAGCAGCATAAGCTCAACAGGGTCCTACGAGCAGTACTTC. Amino acid sequence: CASSISSTGSYEQYF. The chain employs TRBV5-6 and TRBJ2-7; weak D call: TRBD1 (6 bases). The germline V and J ends were trimmed by 4 bases and 1 base, with 15 bases remaining between them. This CDR3 is 15 amino acids long. Germline V gives CDR1 SGHDT, CDR2 YYEEEE. Drawing the rest from reference TRBV5-6 and TRBJ2-7, the complete variable domain is DAGVTQSPTHLIKTRGQQVTLRCSPKSGHDTVSWYQQALGQGPQFIFQYYEEEERQRGNFPDRFSGHQFPNYSSELNVNALLLGDSALYLCASSISSTGSYEQYFGPGTRLTVT.

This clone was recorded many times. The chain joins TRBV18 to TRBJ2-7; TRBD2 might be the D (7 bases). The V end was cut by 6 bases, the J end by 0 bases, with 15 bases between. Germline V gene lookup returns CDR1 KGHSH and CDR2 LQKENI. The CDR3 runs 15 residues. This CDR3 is CASSPGGQASYEQYF. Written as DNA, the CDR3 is TGTGCCAGCTCCCCCGGGGGGCAAGCCTCCTACGAGCAGTACTTC.

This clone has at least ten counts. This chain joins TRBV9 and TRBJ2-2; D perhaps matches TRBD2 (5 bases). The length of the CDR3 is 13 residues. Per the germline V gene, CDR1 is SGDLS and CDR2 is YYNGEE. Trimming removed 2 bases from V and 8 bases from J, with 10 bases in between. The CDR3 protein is CASSVGISGELFF. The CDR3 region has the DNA TGTGCCAGCAGCGTCGGGATATCGGGGGAGCTGTTTTTT.

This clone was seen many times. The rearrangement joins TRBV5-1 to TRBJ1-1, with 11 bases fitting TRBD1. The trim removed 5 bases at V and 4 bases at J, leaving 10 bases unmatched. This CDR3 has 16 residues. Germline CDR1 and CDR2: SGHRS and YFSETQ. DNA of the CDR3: TGCGCCAGCAGGAGACGGACAGGGGGCGAGAGCACTGAAGCTTTCTTT. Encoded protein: CASRRRTGGESTEAFF.

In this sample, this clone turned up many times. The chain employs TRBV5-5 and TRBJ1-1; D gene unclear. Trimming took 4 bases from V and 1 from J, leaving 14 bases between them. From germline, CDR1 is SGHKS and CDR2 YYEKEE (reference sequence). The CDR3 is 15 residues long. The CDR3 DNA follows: TGTGCCAGCAGCCTGGGTCCAGCGGAGAACACTGAAGCTTTCTTT. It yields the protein CASSLGPAENTEAFF.

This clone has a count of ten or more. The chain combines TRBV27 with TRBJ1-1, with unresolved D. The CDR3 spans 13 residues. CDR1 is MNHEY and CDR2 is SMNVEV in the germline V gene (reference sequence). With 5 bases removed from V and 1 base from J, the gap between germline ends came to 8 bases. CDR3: CASSPSQNTEAFF. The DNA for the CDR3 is TGTGCCAGCAGTCCCTCACAGAACACTGAAGCTTTCTTT.

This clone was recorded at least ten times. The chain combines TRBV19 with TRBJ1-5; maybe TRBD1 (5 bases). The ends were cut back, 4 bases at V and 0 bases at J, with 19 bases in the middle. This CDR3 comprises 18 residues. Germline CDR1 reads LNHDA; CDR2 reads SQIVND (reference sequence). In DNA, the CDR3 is TGTGCCAGTAGTACCCTTACTCAGGGATTTTATAGCAATCAGCCCCAGCATTTT. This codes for CASSTLTQGFYSNQPQHF.

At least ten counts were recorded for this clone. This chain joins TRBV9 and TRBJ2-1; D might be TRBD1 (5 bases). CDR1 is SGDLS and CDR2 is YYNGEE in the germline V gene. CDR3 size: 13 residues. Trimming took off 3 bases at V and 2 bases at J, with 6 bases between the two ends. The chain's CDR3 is CASSAGTYNEQFF. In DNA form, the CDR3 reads TGTGCCAGCAGCGCAGGGACCTACAATGAGCAGTTCTTC.

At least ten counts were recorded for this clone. CDR3 sequence: CSVEDQGGYEHEQYF. CDR3 nucleotide sequence: TGCAGCGTTGAAGATCAAGGAGGCTACGAGCACGAGCAGTACTTC. J is TRBJ2-7 and V is TRBV29-1, with a possible D match to TRBD2 (5 bases). Per the germline V gene, CDR1 is SQVTM and CDR2 is ANQGSEA. Trimming pared 0 bases from V and 5 bases from J, leaving 17 bases between. This CDR3 is 15 amino acids long.

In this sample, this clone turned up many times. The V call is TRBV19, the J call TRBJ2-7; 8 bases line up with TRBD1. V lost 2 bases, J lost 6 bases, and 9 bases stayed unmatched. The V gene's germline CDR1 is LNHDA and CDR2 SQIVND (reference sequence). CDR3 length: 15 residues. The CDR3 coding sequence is TGTGCCAGTAGTATATCGGGACAGGACGCTCTCGAGCAGTACTTC. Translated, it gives CASSISGQDALEQYF.

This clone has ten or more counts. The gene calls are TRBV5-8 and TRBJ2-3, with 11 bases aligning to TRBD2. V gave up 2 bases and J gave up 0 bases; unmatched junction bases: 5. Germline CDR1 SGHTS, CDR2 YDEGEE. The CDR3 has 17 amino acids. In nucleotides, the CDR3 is TGTGCCAGCAGCTTACATAGGACTAGCGGGAGCACAGATACGCAGTATTTT. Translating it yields CASSLHRTSGSTDTQYF.

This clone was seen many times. CDR3: CASSSSGGLGGQYF. The CDR3 DNA reads as TGTGCCAGCAGCTCTAGCGGGGGTCTGGGGGGGCAGTATTTT. V and J are TRBV7-2 and TRBJ2-3, with TRBD2 matching 10 bases. Germline V CDR1 and CDR2: SGHTA, FQGNSA. The J segment lost 11 bases and the V segment lost 4 bases, leaving 9 bases of the junction unmatched. The CDR3 length is 14 residues.

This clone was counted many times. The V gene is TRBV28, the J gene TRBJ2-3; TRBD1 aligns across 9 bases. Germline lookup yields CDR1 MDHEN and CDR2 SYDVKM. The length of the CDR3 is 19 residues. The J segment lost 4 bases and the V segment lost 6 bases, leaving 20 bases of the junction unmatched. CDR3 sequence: CASSNEFTGTGTFPDTQYF. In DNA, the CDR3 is TGTGCCAGCAGCAACGAATTTACCGGGACAGGGACTTTCCCAGATACGCAGTATTTT.

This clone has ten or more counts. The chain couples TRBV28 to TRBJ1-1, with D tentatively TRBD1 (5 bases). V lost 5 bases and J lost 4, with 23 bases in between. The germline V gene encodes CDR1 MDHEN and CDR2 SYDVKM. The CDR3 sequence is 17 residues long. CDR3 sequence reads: CASSIIGSGARTTEAFF. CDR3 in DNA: TGTGCCAGCAGTATAATTGGGAGCGGGGCCAGGACCACTGAAGCTTTCTTT.